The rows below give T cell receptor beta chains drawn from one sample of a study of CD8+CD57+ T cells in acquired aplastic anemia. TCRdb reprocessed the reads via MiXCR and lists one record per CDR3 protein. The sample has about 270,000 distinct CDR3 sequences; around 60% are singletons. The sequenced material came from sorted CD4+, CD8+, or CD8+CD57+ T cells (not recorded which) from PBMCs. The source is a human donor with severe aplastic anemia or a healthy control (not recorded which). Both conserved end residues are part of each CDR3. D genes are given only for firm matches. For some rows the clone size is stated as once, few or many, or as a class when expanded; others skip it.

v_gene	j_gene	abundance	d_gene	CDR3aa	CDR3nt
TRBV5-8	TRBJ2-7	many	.	CASSKEIQSYEQYF	TGTGCCAGCAGCAAGGAGATACAGTCCTACGAGCAGTACTTC
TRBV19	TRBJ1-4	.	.	CASSWGGKLFF	TGTGCCAGTAGTTGGGGGGGAAAACTGTTTTTT
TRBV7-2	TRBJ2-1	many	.	CASSLAGAYNEQFF	TGTGCCAGCAGCTTAGCGGGGGCCTACAATGAGCAGTTCTTC
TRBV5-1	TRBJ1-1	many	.	CASSLGQRNAEAFF	TGCGCCAGCAGCTTGGGACAGCGTAACGCTGAAGCTTTCTTT
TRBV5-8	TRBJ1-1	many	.	CASSLEPGRTENTEAFF	TGTGCCAGCAGCTTGGAGCCGGGCAGGACGGAGAACACTGAAGCTTTCTTT
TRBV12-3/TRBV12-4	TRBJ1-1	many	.	CASSLRLGPRPTEAFF	TGTGCCAGCAGTTTACGGTTGGGCCCGAGACCCACTGAAGCTTTCTTT
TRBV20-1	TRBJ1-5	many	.	CSASSTGQPQHF	TGCAGTGCTAGTTCTACTGGGCAGCCCCAGCATTTT
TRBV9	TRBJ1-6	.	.	CASSVVEGEGSPLHF	TGTGCCAGCAGCGTAGTTGAGGGGGAGGGTTCACCCCTCCACTTT
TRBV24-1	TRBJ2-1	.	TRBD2	CAVGGGGGNEQFF	TGTGCCGTCGGGGGGGGCGGAGGCAATGAGCAGTTCTTC
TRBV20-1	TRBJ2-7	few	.	CSALTEVGEQYF	TGCAGTGCGCTGACGGAAGTAGGCGAGCAGTACTTC
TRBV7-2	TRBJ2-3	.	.	CASSLSATDTQYF	TGTGCCAGCAGCCTGTCAGCCACAGATACGCAGTATTTT
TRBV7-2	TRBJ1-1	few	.	CASSFREEGAFF	TGTGCCAGCAGCTTCCGGGAGGAGGGAGCTTTCTTT
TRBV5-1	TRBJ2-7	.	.	CASSLVGPSDEQYF	TGCGCCAGCAGCTTGGTGGGACCTAGCGACGAGCAGTACTTC
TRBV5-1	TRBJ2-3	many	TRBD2	CASTKSGGVTDTQYF	TGCGCCAGCACCAAGAGCGGGGGTGTCACAGATACGCAGTATTTT
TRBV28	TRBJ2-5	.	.	CASSMTARMETQYF	TGTGCCAGCAGTATGACCGCTAGAATGGAGACCCAGTACTTC
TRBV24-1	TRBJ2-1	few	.	CATSESGLREQFF	TGTGCCACCAGTGAGTCGGGATTGAGAGAGCAGTTCTTC
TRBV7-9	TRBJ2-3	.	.	CASSLEDSTDTQYF	TGTGCCAGCAGCTTAGAGGACAGCACAGATACGCAGTATTTT
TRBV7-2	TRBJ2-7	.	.	CASSLDKGRYEQYF	TGTGCCAGCAGCTTGGACAAGGGGAGATACGAGCAGTACTTC
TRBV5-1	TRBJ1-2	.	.	CASSEGEGGYTF	TGCGCCAGCAGCGAGGGGGAGGGTGGCTACACCTTC
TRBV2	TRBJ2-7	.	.	CASSGVLGYEQYF	TGTGCCAGCAGTGGGGTTCTGGGCTACGAGCAGTACTTC
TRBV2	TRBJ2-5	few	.	CASSEALRGEETQYF	TGTGCCAGCAGTGAAGCGCTTCGAGGGGAAGAGACCCAGTACTTC
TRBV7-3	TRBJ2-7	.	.	CASSHPGTPGDEQYF	TGTGCCAGCAGTCACCCCGGGACCCCAGGTGACGAGCAGTACTTC
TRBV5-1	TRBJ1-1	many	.	CASSLVIGNTEAFF	TGCGCCAGCAGCTTGGTTATCGGGAACACTGAAGCTTTCTTT
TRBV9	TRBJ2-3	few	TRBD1	CASSVPRQGGTDTQYF	TGTGCCAGCAGCGTCCCCCGACAGGGGGGCACAGATACGCAGTATTTT
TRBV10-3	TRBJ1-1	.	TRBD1	CAISESGRTGTEAFF	TGTGCCATCAGTGAGTCGGGACGGACAGGCACTGAAGCTTTCTTT
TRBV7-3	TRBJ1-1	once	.	CASSLVLGWAEAFF	TGTGCCAGCAGCTTGGTTTTGGGGTGGGCTGAAGCTTTCTTT
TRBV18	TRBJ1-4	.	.	CASSPLLGSGSMNEKLFF	TGTGCCAGCTCACCACTCCTGGGTTCGGGAAGTATGAATGAAAAACTGTTTTTT
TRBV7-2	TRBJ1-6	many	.	CASSLDLAATNSPLHF	TGTGCCAGCAGCTTAGATCTGGCAGCTACCAATTCACCCCTCCACTTT
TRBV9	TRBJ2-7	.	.	CASSVGGDRYYEQYF	TGTGCCAGCAGCGTAGGGGGGGACAGATACTACGAGCAGTACTTC
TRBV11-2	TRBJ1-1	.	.	CASSTLGGGPHTEAFF	TGTGCCAGCAGCACCCTAGGGGGGGGACCCCACACTGAAGCTTTCTTT
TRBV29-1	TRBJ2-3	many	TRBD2	CSVRGGTSTDTQYF	TGCAGCGTACGCGGGGGAACTAGCACAGATACGCAGTATTTT
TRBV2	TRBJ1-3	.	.	CASSGTGNTIYF	TGTGCCAGCAGCGGGACTGGAAACACCATATATTTT
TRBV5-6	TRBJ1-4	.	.	CASSVGTEKLFF	TGTGCCAGCAGCGTGGGGACGGAGAAACTGTTTTTT
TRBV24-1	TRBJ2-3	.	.	CATSDSRSDTQYF	TGTGCCACCAGTGATTCCAGGTCAGATACGCAGTATTTT
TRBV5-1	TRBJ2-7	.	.	CASSLNGGGYEQYF	TGCGCCAGCAGCTTAAACGGGGGTGGCTACGAGCAGTACTTC
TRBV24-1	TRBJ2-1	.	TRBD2	CATSDRLAGFYNEQFF	TGTGCCACCAGTGACCGACTAGCGGGGTTTTACAATGAGCAGTTCTTC
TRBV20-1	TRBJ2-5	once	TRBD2	CSAQHPGLWQETQYF	TGCAGTGCTCAACACCCGGGACTATGGCAAGAGACCCAGTACTTC
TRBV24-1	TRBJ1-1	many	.	CATSDSGYEAFF	TGTGCCACCAGTGACTCAGGGTACGAAGCTTTCTTT
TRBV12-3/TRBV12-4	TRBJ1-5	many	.	CASRGDQGGDQPQHF	TGTGCCAGCAGGGGGGATCAGGGCGGCGATCAGCCCCAGCATTTT
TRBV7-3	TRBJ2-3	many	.	CASSPQGGTDTQYF	TGTGCCAGCAGCCCACAAGGGGGCACAGATACGCAGTATTTT
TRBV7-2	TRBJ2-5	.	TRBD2	CASSLGRRLAGGQQETQYF	TGTGCCAGCAGCTTAGGTCGTCGACTAGCGGGGGGCCAACAAGAGACCCAGTACTTC
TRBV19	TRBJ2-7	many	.	CASSIRRGRDPGNYYEQYF	TGTGCCAGTAGTATAAGGCGGGGGCGAGACCCGGGGAATTACTACGAGCAGTACTTC
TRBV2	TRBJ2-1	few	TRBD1	CASRQGYYNEQFF	TGTGCCAGCAGACAGGGGTACTACAATGAGCAGTTCTTC
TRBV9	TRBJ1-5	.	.	CASSPSYVDTQHF	TGTGCCAGCAGTCCCTCCTACGTGGATACGCAGCATTTT
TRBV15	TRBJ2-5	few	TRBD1	CATSRLGQGAEKETQYF	TGTGCCACCAGCAGACTTGGACAGGGGGCGGAAAAGGAGACCCAGTACTTC
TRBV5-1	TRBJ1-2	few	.	CASSLSGVGVSTYGYTF	TGCGCCAGCAGCTTGTCAGGGGTGGGAGTTTCCACATATGGCTACACCTTC
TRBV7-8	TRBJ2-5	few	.	CASSLFRAQETQYF	TGTGCCAGCAGCTTATTCCGGGCCCAAGAGACCCAGTACTTC